These 30 T cell receptor beta chains came from one sample sequenced in a study of shared clonotypes between healthy human individuals (TCRdb year 2020). The protocol used for the library was the immunoSEQ multiplex PCR assay. TCRdb stores this immuneACCESS table with in-frame sequences only. Part of the clones is absent; in the studies checked, under half of the shortfall reflects unresolved V genes, and no reason is known for the rest. This sample holds 850,000 to 1,200,000 clones; about 75% were observed only once. The ten largest account for roughly 1.5% of the sample. Sequencing was performed on memory CD4+ T cells sorted from blood. The cell subset or site label for this specimen denotes: CD45RA-negative fraction. The receptors come from a young man in good health.

This clone was observed a few times. The J gene is TRBJ1-1, the V gene TRBV7-2; D is unclear. The germline CDR1 and CDR2 sequences are SGHTA and FQGNSA. This CDR3 is built from 12 residues. V lost 2 bases, J lost 8 bases, and 9 bases lay in between. The CDR3 sequence is CASSLMKSEAFF. The CDR3 DNA sequence: TGTGCCAGCAGCTTAATGAAGAGCGAAGCTTTCTTT.

The chain carries TRBV5-1 and TRBJ2-4; 12 nucleotides match TRBD1. After removal of 0 bases from V and 9 bases from J, the junction contained 4 bases not matched to a gene. This CDR3 has 15 amino acids. Germline values: CDR1 SGHRS, CDR2 YFSETQ. CDR3: CASSLEGQGASIQYF. CDR3 sequence (DNA): TGCGCCAGCAGCTTGGAGGGACAGGGGGCGAGCATTCAGTACTTC.

Here the CDR3 DNA reads TGTGCCAGCAGCCCAGTAGATAGCGGGAGTAACGTGGGTGAGCAGTTCTTC. It specifies CASSPVDSGSNVGEQFF. The J gene is TRBJ2-1, the V gene TRBV7-8, with TRBD2 matching 9 bases. The V segment lost 5 bases and the J segment 9 bases; nucleotides outside the gene matches: 17. The CDR3 totals 17 residues. Germline V gene data show CDR1 as SGHVS and CDR2 as FQNEAQ.

The gene calls are TRBV19 and TRBJ1-5; no definite D call. The CDR3 length is 15 residues. The germline gives CDR1 LNHDA, CDR2 SQIVND (reference sequence). V was shortened by 7 bases and J by 3 bases, with 16 bases between the two germline ends. The CDR3 is CASKLSGPVNQPQHF. For the CDR3, the DNA is TGTGCCAGTAAACTCTCCGGGCCCGTCAATCAGCCCCAGCATTTT.

V gene TRBV30 combines with J gene TRBJ2-7, with D unclear. V was pared by 4 bases and J by 2 bases, with 6 bases between. This CDR3 is 11 amino acids long. Per the germline V gene, CDR1 is GTSNPN and CDR2 is SVGIG (reference sequence). The CDR3 is CAWTGTYEQYF. DNA for the CDR3: TGTGCCTGGACAGGAACCTACGAGCAGTACTTC.

Concerning this clone itself: Other DNA sequences from this sample encode an identical CDR3 as well. V usage is TRBV2 and J usage is TRBJ1-5; the D is unclear. CDR1 and CDR2 (germline): SNHLY, FYNNEI. V gave up 2 bases and J gave up 3 bases, with 5 bases separating them. The CDR3 has 13 residues. Here the CDR3 reads CASSENSNQPQHF. Written as DNA, the CDR3 is TGTGCCAGCAGTGAAAACTCCAATCAGCCCCAGCATTTT.

The chain links TRBV27 to TRBJ2-7; 10 bases are shared with TRBD1. CDR3 length: 17 amino acids. Germline V gene sequence: CDR1 MNHEY, CDR2 SMNVEV (reference sequence). Trimming cost V 3 bases and J 5 bases; bases outside gene matches: 13. The CDR3: CASSFHPDRGRQDEQYF. CDR3 nucleotides: TGTGCCAGCAGTTTTCACCCCGACAGGGGGCGCCAGGACGAGCAGTACTTC.

This sequence joins TRBV27 and TRBJ2-5; 7 bases map to TRBD1. The trim removed 5 bases at V and 3 bases at J, leaving 3 bases unmatched. There are 13 residues in the CDR3. Germline CDR1 reads MNHEY; CDR2 reads SMNVEV (reference sequence). The CDR3 DNA reads TGTGCCAGCAGTCCAGGGACAGAAGAGACCCAGTACTTC. Protein product: CASSPGTEETQYF.

At least ten counts were recorded for this clone. Other DNA sequences within the sample encode an identical CDR3. The chain combines TRBV19 with TRBJ1-5; D is unclear. Germline-derived CDR1 and CDR2 are LNHDA and SQIVND (reference sequence). CDR3 length: 12 residues. The V and J ends lost 3 bases and 3 bases respectively, with 3 bases between them. The CDR3 loop is CASSILNQPQHF. Written as DNA, the CDR3 is TGTGCCAGTAGTATTCTCAATCAGCCCCAGCATTTT.

The chain links TRBV5-8 to TRBJ1-6; D remains unclear. This CDR3 spans 13 amino acids. Germline assignment: CDR1 SGHTS and CDR2 YDEGEE. V was pared by 2 bases and J by 5 bases, with 5 bases between. CDR3 nucleotides: TGTGCCAGCAGCTTTGAGGATAATTCACCCCTCCACTTT. It codes for CASSFEDNSPLHF.

The genes are TRBV9 and TRBJ2-6, with TRBD1 matching 8 bases. The CDR3 is 17 amino acids. Trimming cost V 1 base and J 1 base; bases outside gene matches: 4. Germline V gene sequence: CDR1 SGDLS, CDR2 YYNGEE. The chain's CDR3 is CASSVQGARSGANVLTF. DNA for the CDR3: TGTGCCAGCAGCGTACAGGGGGCACGGTCTGGGGCCAACGTCCTGACTTTC.

This chain uses TRBV5-6 with TRBJ2-2; maybe TRBD1 (6 bases). The germline V gene encodes CDR1 SGHDT and CDR2 YYEEEE. The ends were cut back, 2 bases at V and 3 bases at J, with 11 bases in the middle. The CDR3 runs 15 residues. The CDR3 is CASSFRDKYTGELFF. In DNA, the CDR3 is TGTGCCAGCAGCTTCCGGGACAAATACACCGGGGAGCTGTTTTTT.

In regard to this clone: Different DNA sequences within this sample yield the same CDR3. The chain carries TRBV20-1 and TRBJ2-7, with D unclear. The germline V gene has CDR1 DFQATT and CDR2 SNEGSKA (reference sequence). V gave up 3 bases and J gave up 4 bases, with 7 bases separating them. The CDR3 consists of 11 residues. The CDR3 nucleotides read TGCAGTGCTAGTTTAGGTTACGAGCAGTACTTC. Its protein is CSASLGYEQYF.

This clone was found many times. The rearrangement links TRBV10-3 to TRBJ1-2; D gene uncertain. The CDR3 runs to 13 residues. Trimming took 5 bases from V and 0 from J, leaving 7 bases between them. CDR1 ENHRY and CDR2 SYGVKD come from the germline V gene. CDR3: CAISRDSNYGYTF. The CDR3 nucleotides read TGTGCCATCAGTCGGGATTCTAACTATGGCTACACCTTC.

The J gene is TRBJ2-2, the V gene TRBV11-2, with 7 positions matching TRBD1. V was clipped by 3 bases and J by 6 bases; unmatched bases: 7. CDR1 is SGHAT, CDR2 FQNNGV, per germline. The CDR3 is made up of 15 amino acids. CDR3 nucleotide sequence: TGTGCCAGCAGCTTGCAGACAGGGAGATCCGGGGAGCTGTTTTTT. Its protein product is CASSLQTGRSGELFF.

The rearrangement joins TRBV18 to TRBJ2-5; 9 bases fit TRBD1. This CDR3 has 15 residues. Germline V CDR1 and CDR2: KGHSH, LQKENI. V gave up 4 bases and J gave up 5 bases; unmatched junction bases: 8. CDR3 sequence reads: CASSRRQGETETQYF. The CDR3 DNA is TGTGCCAGCTCACGCAGACAGGGGGAGACGGAGACCCAGTACTTC. The full variable domain, with the rest looked up from reference TRBV18 and TRBJ2-5, is NAGVMQNPRHLVRRRGQEARLRCSPMKGHSHVYWYRQLPEEGLKFMVYLQKENIIDESGMPKERFSAEFPKEGPSILRIQQVVRGDSAAYFCASSRRQGETETQYFGPGTRLLVL.

V and J are TRBV2 and TRBJ2-5; TRBD2 aligns across 9 bases. CDR3 size: 15 residues. Germline V gene data show CDR1 as SNHLY and CDR2 as FYNNEI. J gave up 3 bases and V 4 bases, and 6 bases lay outside the gene matches. This CDR3 is CASSGVLAGKETQYF. In nucleotides, the CDR3 is TGTGCCAGCAGTGGAGTCCTAGCGGGAAAAGAGACCCAGTACTTC.

This clone showed up many times. This sequence joins TRBV11-2 and TRBJ1-2; D unclear. The CDR3 contains 13 residues. The ends were cut back, 5 bases at V and 10 bases at J, with 17 bases in the middle. Per the germline V gene, CDR1 is SGHAT and CDR2 is FQNNGV. CDR3 in DNA: TGTGCCAGCAGCGGAGACGGAAACACGGCCTACACCTTC. It yields the protein CASSGDGNTAYTF. Complete variable domain (other parts from reference TRBV11-2 and TRBJ1-2): EAGVAQSPRYKIIEKRQSVAFWCNPISGHATLYWYQQILGQGPKLLIQFQNNGVVDDSQLPKDRFSAERLKGVDSTLKIQPAKLEDSAVYLCASSGDGNTAYTFGSGTRLTVV.

The V and J genes are TRBV19 and TRBJ1-1; TRBD1 aligns across 8 bases. The CDR3 sequence is 14 residues long. Germline CDR1 reads LNHDA; CDR2 reads SQIVND (reference sequence). The ends lost 6 bases at V and 3 bases at J; junction bases unmatched: 6. The CDR3 coding sequence is TGTGCCAGTAGGATGACAGGGGCCGACACTGAAGCTTTCTTT. Amino acids: CASRMTGADTEAFF.

This clone was seen more than once but under ten times. The chain couples TRBV5-1 to TRBJ2-6; 14 bases are a match to TRBD2. This CDR3 contains 17 residues. The V gene end was trimmed by 4 bases and the J gene end by 3 bases; junction bases not matched to a gene: 3. Germline loops: CDR1 SGHRS, CDR2 YFSETQ. CDR3 DNA sequence: TGCGCCAGCAGCGAGACTAGCGGGAGGGTTGGGGCCAACGTCCTGACTTTC. Amino acids: CASSETSGRVGANVLTF.

In this sample, this clone turned up a few times. Mismatch with germline at one junction end may stem from a read error. CDR3: CASSLVQGLTSF. The CDR3 region has the DNA TGTGCCAGCAGCTTAGTGCAGGGGCTCACTAGCTTC. The chain recombines TRBV7-8 with TRBJ1-2, with D maybe TRBD1 (6 bases). In germline, CDR1 is SGHVS, CDR2 FQNEAQ. CDR3 length: 12 residues. The variable domain in full, completed from reference TRBV7-8 and TRBJ1-2, reads GAGVSQSPRYKVAKRGQDVALRCDPISGHVSLFWYQQALGQGPEFLTYFQNEAQLDKSGLPSDRFFAERPEGSVSTLKIQRTQQEDSAVYLCASSLVQGLTSFGSGTRLTVV.

Comments on this clone: This may stem from a read error, because a much larger clone lies one nucleotide away. The chain joins TRBV11-2 to TRBJ2-2; D gene ambiguous. This CDR3 is built from 12 residues. The germline CDR1 and CDR2 sequences are SGHAT and FQNNGV. V was pared by 0 bases and J by 7 bases, with 3 bases between. The CDR3 region has the DNA TGTGCCAGCAGCTTAGAGGTCGGGGAGCTGTTTTTT. Its translation is CASSLEVGELFF.

V usage is TRBV10-3 and J usage is TRBJ2-5, with D possibly being TRBD2 (6 bases). The CDR3 runs 13 residues. CDR1 and CDR2 from the germline V gene are ENHRY and SYGVKD. Trimming took off 8 bases at V and 5 bases at J, with 15 bases between the two ends. CDR3 loop: CAICRDLGETQYF. DNA for the CDR3: TGTGCCATCTGCAGGGACTTAGGGGAGACCCAGTACTTC.

CDR3 in amino acids: CASSILPDGTQYF. As DNA, the CDR3 is TGTGCCAGCAGCATCCTACCAGATGGTACGCAGTATTTT. This sequence joins TRBV7-8 and TRBJ2-3; D gene uncertain. The CDR3 length is 13 residues. Germline V lookup: CDR1 SGHVS, CDR2 FQNEAQ. Trimming shortened V by 5 bases and J by 8 bases, and 14 bases separated the two germline ends.

CDR3 sequence (DNA): TGTGCCATCACGGGCGGGGTGAGCACAGATACGCAGTATTTT. Translating gives CAITGGVSTDTQYF. V usage is TRBV10-3 and J usage is TRBJ2-3, with D tentatively TRBD2 (6 bases). The CDR3 contains 14 residues. V was trimmed by 7 bases and J by 0 bases, leaving 11 bases between them. Germline lookup yields CDR1 ENHRY and CDR2 SYGVKD.

The chain is built from TRBV27 and TRBJ1-6; no definite D call. CDR1 MNHEY and CDR2 SMNVEV come from the germline V gene (reference sequence). Trimming pared 4 bases from V and 0 bases from J, leaving 10 bases between. This CDR3 is built from 16 residues. The CDR3 DNA follows: TGTGCCAGCAGTTCGACATCGAGCTCCTATAATTCACCCCTCCACTTT. Its protein is CASSSTSSSYNSPLHF.

CDR3 residues: CASSLGLGQGTYEQYF. The CDR3 bases are TGTGCCAGCAGCTTGGGTCTGGGACAGGGGACCTACGAGCAGTACTTC. The J gene is TRBJ2-7, the V gene TRBV5-6, with 10 bases that match TRBD1. The V gene's germline CDR1 is SGHDT and CDR2 YYEEEE. The V and J ends lost 0 bases and 2 bases, in that order; junction bases with no gene match: 5. The CDR3 sequence is 16 residues long.

The J gene is TRBJ1-1, the V gene TRBV6-6; unclear D gene. The germline CDR1 and CDR2 sequences are MNHNY and SVGAGI (reference sequence). Between the trimmed V and J ends, which lost 5 bases and 2 bases, there was a span of 12 bases. This CDR3 is built from 14 residues. Here the CDR3 reads CASSRQDFNTEAFF. In nucleotides, the CDR3 is TGTGCCAGCAGTCGGCAGGATTTCAACACTGAAGCTTTCTTT.

The chain has TRBV27 and TRBJ2-7; D might be TRBD1 (5 bases). This CDR3 is built from 13 residues. Trimming shortened V by 6 bases and J by 3 bases, and 12 bases separated the two germline ends. Germline values: CDR1 MNHEY, CDR2 SMNVEV (reference sequence). The CDR3 sequence is CASRKMGHYEQYF. CDR3 bases: TGTGCCAGCAGGAAAATGGGGCACTACGAGCAGTACTTC.

V gene TRBV6-1 combines with J gene TRBJ1-1; D gene ambiguous. This CDR3 comprises 13 residues. Germline V gives CDR1 MNHNS, CDR2 SASEGT. Trimming cost V 1 base and J 9 bases, with 12 bases left between them. CDR3 amino acids: CASSEVLFLQAFF. CDR3 sequence (DNA): TGTGCCAGCAGTGAAGTTCTTTTCCTGCAAGCTTTCTTT.